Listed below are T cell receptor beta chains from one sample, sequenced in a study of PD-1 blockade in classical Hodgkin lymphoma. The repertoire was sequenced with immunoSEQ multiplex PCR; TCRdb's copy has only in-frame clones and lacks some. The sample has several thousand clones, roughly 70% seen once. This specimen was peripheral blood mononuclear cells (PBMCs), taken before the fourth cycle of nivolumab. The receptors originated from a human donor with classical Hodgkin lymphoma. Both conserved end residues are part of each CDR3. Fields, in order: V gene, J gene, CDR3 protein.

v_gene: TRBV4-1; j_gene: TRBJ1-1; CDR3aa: CASSDQGRNTEAFF
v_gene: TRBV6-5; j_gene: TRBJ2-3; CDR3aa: CASSSFSGRSDTQYF
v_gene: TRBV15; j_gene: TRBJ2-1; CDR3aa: CATSRGASGRSYNEQFF
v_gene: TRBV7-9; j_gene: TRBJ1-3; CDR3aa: CASSLVWRNSGNTIYF
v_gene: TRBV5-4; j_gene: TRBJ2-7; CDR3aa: CASSLVGTSGYEQYF
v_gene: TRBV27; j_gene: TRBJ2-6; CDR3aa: CASAPGQYSGANVLTF
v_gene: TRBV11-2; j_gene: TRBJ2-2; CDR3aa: CASSFVGRGTGELFF
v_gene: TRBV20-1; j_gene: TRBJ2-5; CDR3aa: CSADPGETQYF
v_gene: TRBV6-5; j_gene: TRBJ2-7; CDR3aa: CASSYGTGTGQYF
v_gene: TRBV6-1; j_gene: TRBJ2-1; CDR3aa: CASSPQGGEQFF
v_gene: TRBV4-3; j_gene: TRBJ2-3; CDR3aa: CASSQGLFTDTQYF
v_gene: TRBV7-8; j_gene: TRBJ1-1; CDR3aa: CASSALEWNTEAFF
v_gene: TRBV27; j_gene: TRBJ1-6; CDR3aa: CASSLSTGGGSPLHF
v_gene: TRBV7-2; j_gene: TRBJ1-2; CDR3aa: CASSFYQGQYGYTF
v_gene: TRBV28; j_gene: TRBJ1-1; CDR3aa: CASSLRGTEAFF
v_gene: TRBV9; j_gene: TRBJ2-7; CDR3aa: CASSGGTPPAYEQYF
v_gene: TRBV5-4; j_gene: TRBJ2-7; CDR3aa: CASSRGQGASYEQYF
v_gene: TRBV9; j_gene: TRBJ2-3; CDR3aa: CASSVGGKADTQYF
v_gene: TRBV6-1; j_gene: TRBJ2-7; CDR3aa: CASRTLAGLYEQYF
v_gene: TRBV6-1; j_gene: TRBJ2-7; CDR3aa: CASSDRGLSEQYF
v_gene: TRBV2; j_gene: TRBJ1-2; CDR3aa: CASSEQGTYGYTF
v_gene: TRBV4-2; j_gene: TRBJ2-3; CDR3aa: CASSREGLAGSTDTQYF
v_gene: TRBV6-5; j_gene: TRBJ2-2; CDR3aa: CASSSHRVTGELFF
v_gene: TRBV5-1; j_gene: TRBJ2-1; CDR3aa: CASSLNIYNEQFF
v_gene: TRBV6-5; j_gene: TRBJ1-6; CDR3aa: CASSLRDSPLHF
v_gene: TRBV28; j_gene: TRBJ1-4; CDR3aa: CASSFRGLPAEKLFF
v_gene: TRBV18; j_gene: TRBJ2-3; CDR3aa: CASSPNQGADTQYF
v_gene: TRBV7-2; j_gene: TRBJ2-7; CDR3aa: CASSLSTGVPYEQYF
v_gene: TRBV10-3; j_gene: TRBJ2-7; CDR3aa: CTISRGGGTYEQYF
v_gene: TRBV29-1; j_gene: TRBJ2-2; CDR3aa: CSVGLAGPTGELFF
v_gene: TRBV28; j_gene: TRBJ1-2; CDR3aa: CASSSRRLTGGNGYTF
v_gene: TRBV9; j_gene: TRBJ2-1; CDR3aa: CASSATSGRGEQFF
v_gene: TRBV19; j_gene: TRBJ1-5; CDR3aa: CASSYGQGDQPQHF